One and the same sample provided the 18 T cell receptor beta chains below, sequenced in a study of blood T cell repertoires in COVID-19. The data were produced by immunoSEQ multiplex PCR, yet TCRdb's version contains in-frame clones alone and is incomplete. The sample comprises about 130,000 clones, roughly 72% of which are singletons, and approximately 6% rests with the top ten. The specimen sequenced was peripheral blood. The receptors here all came from a man older than 75 with COVID-19, enrolled during active disease.

Here the CDR3 DNA reads TGTGCCACTCACAATGGGGGGGGAAATCAGCCCCAGCATTTT. Translated: CATHNGGGNQPQHF. This chain connects TRBV5-4 to TRBJ1-5, with a tentative D call TRBD1 (5 bases). Germline values: CDR1 SGHNT, CDR2 YYREEE (reference sequence). V was trimmed by 9 bases and J by 4 bases, leaving 17 bases between them. The CDR3 is 14 residues long.

This rearrangement joins TRBV19 to TRBJ1-5; 10 positions match TRBD1. The germline gives CDR1 LNHDA, CDR2 SQIVND (reference sequence). The ends lost 5 bases at V and 7 bases at J; junction bases unmatched: 2. This CDR3 is 13 amino acids long. CDR3 sequence (DNA): TGTGCCAGTAGTCCGACAGGGGGCCAGCCCCAGCATTTT. Translating gives CASSPTGGQPQHF.

V is TRBV9 and J is TRBJ2-1; 10 bases fit TRBD2. V lost 4 bases and J lost 0; bases outside the gene matches: 1. From germline, CDR1 is SGDLS and CDR2 YYNGEE. CDR3 length: 15 residues. This CDR3 reads CASSTSGNSYNEQFF. The CDR3 region has the DNA TGTGCCAGCAGCACTAGCGGGAACTCCTACAATGAGCAGTTCTTC.

The chain employs TRBV18 and TRBJ1-1, with 8 bases lining up with TRBD1. The germline V gene encodes CDR1 KGHSH and CDR2 LQKENI. This CDR3 is 15 amino acids long. The junction had 5 bases not matched to a gene; V was cut back by 3 bases and J by 2 bases. The CDR3 nucleotides read TGTGCCAGCTCACCGGACAGGGTTGAAAACACTGAAGCTTTCTTT. As protein: CASSPDRVENTEAFF.

This clone was counted a few times. The chain is built from TRBV5-6 and TRBJ2-7, with D perhaps matching TRBD2 (5 bases). There are 14 residues in the CDR3. V was trimmed by 0 bases and J by 0 bases, leaving 7 bases between them. From germline, CDR1 is SGHDT and CDR2 YYEEEE. In DNA, the CDR3 is TGTGCCAGCAGCTTGGCGGGATTCTCCTACGAGCAGTACTTC. Encoded protein: CASSLAGFSYEQYF.

The chain employs TRBV6-5 and TRBJ2-2, with D unclear. V was trimmed by 4 bases and J by 1 base, leaving 7 bases between them. Germline assignment: CDR1 MNHEY and CDR2 SVGAGI. The CDR3 has 14 amino acids. This CDR3 reads CASSLQENTGELFF. The CDR3 region has the DNA TGTGCCAGCAGTTTGCAGGAGAACACCGGGGAGCTGTTTTTT.

The rearrangement joins TRBV6-5 to TRBJ2-7, with 10 bases matching TRBD2. The CDR3 sequence is 15 residues long. The V gene end was trimmed by 0 bases and the J gene end by 6 bases; junction bases not matched to a gene: 5. Looked up from germline, CDR1 is MNHEY and CDR2 is SVGAGI. The CDR3 reads CASSYSASGSREQYF. For the CDR3, the DNA is TGTGCCAGCAGTTACTCTGCTAGCGGGAGTCGCGAGCAGTACTTC.

The rearrangement joins TRBV7-9 to TRBJ2-1; TRBD2 might be the D (5 bases). With 4 bases removed from V and 8 bases from J, the gap between germline ends came to 9 bases. This CDR3 region has 12 residues. Germline V gene sequence: CDR1 SEHNR, CDR2 FQNEAQ (reference sequence). The CDR3 is CASSWERYEQFF. In DNA form, the CDR3 reads TGTGCCAGCAGCTGGGAGAGGTATGAGCAGTTCTTC. Full variable domain (rest looked up from reference TRBV7-9 and TRBJ2-1): DTGVSQNPRHKITKRGQNVTFRCDPISEHNRLYWYRQTLGQGPEFLTYFQNEAQLEKSRLLSDRFSAERPKGSFSTLEIQRTEQGDSAMYLCASSWERYEQFFGPGTRLTVL.

This clone has just a few counts. Germline is not matched at one junction end, which may reflect a read error. V gene TRBV7-7 combines with J gene TRBJ2-5; 8 bases agree with TRBD2. CDR3 length: 15 amino acids. Looked up from germline, CDR1 is SSHAT and CDR2 is FNYEAQ (reference sequence). CDR3 region: CASSLAGLAGETQYF. CDR3 nucleotides: TGTGCTAGCAGCTTAGCTGGGCTAGCGGGAGAGACCCAGTACTTC.

The gene calls are TRBV28 and TRBJ2-7, with unresolved D. This CDR3 is 13 amino acids long. From germline, CDR1 is MDHEN and CDR2 SYDVKM. Deletions cut 5 bases from V and 0 bases from J, with 8 bases between. The CDR3 spells CASSPPSSYEQYF. CDR3 DNA sequence: TGTGCCAGCAGTCCCCCCAGCTCCTACGAGCAGTACTTC.

This chain links TRBV24-1 with TRBJ2-1; weak D call: TRBD2 (6 bases). The V and J ends lost 5 bases and 5 bases respectively, with 12 bases between them. CDR3 size: 14 residues. In germline, CDR1 is KGHDR, CDR2 SFDVKD. The CDR3 reads CATSGGGVHNEQFF. DNA of the CDR3: TGTGCCACCAGTGGAGGAGGGGTTCACAATGAGCAGTTCTTC.

The rearrangement uses TRBV18 and TRBJ1-3; TRBD1 agrees at 9 bases. CDR1 KGHSH and CDR2 LQKENI come from the germline V gene. The CDR3 length is 13 residues. The V segment lost 3 bases and the J segment 7 bases; nucleotides outside the gene matches: 1. CDR3 sequence: CASSPGTGNTIYF. The CDR3 region has the DNA TGTGCCAGCTCACCCGGGACAGGGAACACCATATATTTT.

This chain joins TRBV2 and TRBJ2-2; D is undetermined. Trimming shortened V by 5 bases and J by 6 bases, and 10 bases separated the two germline ends. This CDR3 is 13 amino acids long. Germline V gene data show CDR1 as SNHLY and CDR2 as FYNNEI. Written as DNA, the CDR3 is TGTGCCAGCAGTTACCCCCGGGCCGGGGAGCTGTTTTTT. Translation gives CASSYPRAGELFF. Looking up the rest from reference TRBV2 and TRBJ2-2 gives the full variable domain: EPEVTQTPSHQVTQMGQEVILRCVPISNHLYFYWYRQILGQKVEFLVSFYNNEISEKSEIFDDQFSVERPDGSNFTLKIRSTKLEDSAMYFCASSYPRAGELFFGEGSRLTVL.

The chain couples TRBV3-1 (or the pseudogene TRBV3-2) to TRBJ2-5; either TRBD1 or TRBD2 may supply D (9 bases each). Germline V CDR1 and CDR2: LGHDT, YNNKEL (reference sequence). The V end lost 1 base, the J end lost 5 bases, and 29 bases lay between the germline ends. The CDR3 extends over 20 amino acids. The CDR3 sequence: CASSQVGTGYSLAGKETQYF. CDR3 sequence (DNA): TGTGCCAGCAGCCAAGTCGGGACAGGGTATTCGCTAGCGGGAAAGGAGACCCAGTACTTC.

The chain employs TRBV27 and TRBJ2-7, with 7 bases aligning to TRBD1. The V segment lost 2 bases and the J segment 3 bases; nucleotides outside the gene matches: 4. Germline V gene lookup returns CDR1 MNHEY and CDR2 SMNVEV (reference sequence). The CDR3 length is 14 residues. CDR3 nucleotides: TGTGCCAGCAGTTTAGGTCGACAGGGCTACGAGCAGTACTTC. The encoded protein is CASSLGRQGYEQYF.

This chain joins TRBV7-9 and TRBJ2-7; D may be TRBD2 (7 bases). Germline-derived CDR1 and CDR2 are SEHNR and FQNEAQ (reference sequence). V gave up 5 bases and J gave up 2 bases, with 16 bases separating them. The CDR3 is made up of 15 amino acids. CDR3 residues: CASSPSGGGAYEQYF. Written as DNA, the CDR3 is TGTGCCAGCAGCCCTTCTGGCGGGGGCGCCTACGAGCAGTACTTC. Together with reference TRBV7-9 and TRBJ2-7, the CDR3 gives the full variable domain: DTGVSQNPRHKITKRGQNVTFRCDPISEHNRLYWYRQTLGQGPEFLTYFQNEAQLEKSRLLSDRFSAERPKGSFSTLEIQRTEQGDSAMYLCASSPSGGGAYEQYFGPGTRLTVT.

This clone is a singleton in its sample. The chain combines TRBV7-2 with TRBJ2-7; D is uncertain. CDR1 is SGHTA, CDR2 FQGNSA, per germline. CDR3 length: 14 amino acids. Trimming took off 5 bases at V and 0 bases at J, with 11 bases between the two ends. The CDR3 region has the DNA TGTGCCAGCAGCCCCGGGTTTCACTCCTACGAGCAGTACTTC. Protein product: CASSPGFHSYEQYF.

This chain links TRBV14 with TRBJ2-5, with TRBD1 as a possible D gene (6 bases). Trimming removed 1 base at V and 4 bases at J, with 19 bases between. This CDR3 spans 17 amino acids. The V gene's germline CDR1 is SGHDN and CDR2 FVKESK. CDR3 in DNA: TGTGCCAGCAGCCAAGTCTTTGGCAGGGGCGATCCAGAGACCCAGTACTTC. Protein sequence: CASSQVFGRGDPETQYF.